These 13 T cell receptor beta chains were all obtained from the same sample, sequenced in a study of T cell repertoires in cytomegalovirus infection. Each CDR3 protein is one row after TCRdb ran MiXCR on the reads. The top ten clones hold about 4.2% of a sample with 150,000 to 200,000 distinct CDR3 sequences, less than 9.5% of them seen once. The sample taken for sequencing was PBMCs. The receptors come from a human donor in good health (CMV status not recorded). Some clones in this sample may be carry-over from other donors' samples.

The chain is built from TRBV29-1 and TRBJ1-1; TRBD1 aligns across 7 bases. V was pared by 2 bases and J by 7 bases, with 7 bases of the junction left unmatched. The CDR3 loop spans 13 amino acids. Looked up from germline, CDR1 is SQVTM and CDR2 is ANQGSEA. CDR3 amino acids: CSVEQTGLGEAFF. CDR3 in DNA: TGCAGCGTTGAACAGACAGGGTTGGGTGAAGCTTTCTTT.

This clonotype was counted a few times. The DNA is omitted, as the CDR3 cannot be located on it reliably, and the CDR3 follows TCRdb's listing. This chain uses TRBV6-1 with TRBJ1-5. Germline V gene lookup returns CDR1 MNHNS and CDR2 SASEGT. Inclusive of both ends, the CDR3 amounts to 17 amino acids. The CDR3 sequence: CASSVTRRLGAISPSIF.

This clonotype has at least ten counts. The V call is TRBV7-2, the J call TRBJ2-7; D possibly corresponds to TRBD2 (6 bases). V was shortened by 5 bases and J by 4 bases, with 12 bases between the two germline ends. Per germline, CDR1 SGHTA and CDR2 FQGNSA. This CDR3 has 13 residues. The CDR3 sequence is CASSTAGSYEQYF. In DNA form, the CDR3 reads TGTGCCAGCAGCACAGCGGGCAGTTACGAGCAGTACTTC. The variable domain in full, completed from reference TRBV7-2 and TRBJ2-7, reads GAGVSQSPSNKVTEKGKDVELRCDPISGHTALYWYRQSLGQGLEFLIYFQGNSAPDKSGLPSDRFSAERTGGSVSTLTIQRTQQEDSAVYLCASSTAGSYEQYFGPGTRLTVT.

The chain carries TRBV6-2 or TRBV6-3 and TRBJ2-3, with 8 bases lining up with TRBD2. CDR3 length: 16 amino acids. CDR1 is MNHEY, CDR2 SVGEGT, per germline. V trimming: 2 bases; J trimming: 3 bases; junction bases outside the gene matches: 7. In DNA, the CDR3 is TGTGCCAGCAGTTACGGCGGCGGGAGGTCTACAGATACGCAGTATTTT. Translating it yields CASSYGGGRSTDTQYF.

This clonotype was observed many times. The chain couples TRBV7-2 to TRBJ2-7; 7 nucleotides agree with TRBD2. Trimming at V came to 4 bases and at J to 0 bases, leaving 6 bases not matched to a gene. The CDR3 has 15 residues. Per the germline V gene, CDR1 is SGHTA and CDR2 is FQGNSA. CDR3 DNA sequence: TGTGCCAGCAGCTCTAGCGGAGAGGCCTCCTACGAGCAGTACTTC. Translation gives CASSSSGEASYEQYF.

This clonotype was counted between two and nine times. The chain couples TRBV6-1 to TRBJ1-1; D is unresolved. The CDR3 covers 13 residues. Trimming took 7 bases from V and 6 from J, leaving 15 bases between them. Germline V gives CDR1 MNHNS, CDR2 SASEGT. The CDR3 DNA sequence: TGTGCCAGCACCTCCAGCAGGCCACCTGAAGCTTTCTTT. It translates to CASTSSRPPEAFF.

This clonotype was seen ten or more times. The CDR3 is CASSLFGQGAGQPQHF. The CDR3 nucleotides read TGTGCCAGCAGTTTATTCGGACAGGGGGCTGGTCAGCCCCAGCATTTT. The chain carries TRBV12-3 or TRBV12-4 and TRBJ1-5; TRBD1 agrees at 11 bases. The junction had 6 bases not matched to a gene; V was cut back by 2 bases and J by 6 bases. The CDR3 has 16 residues.

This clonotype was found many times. For the CDR3, the DNA is TGTGCCAGCAGGATACAGGGGGCTTACGAGCAGTACTTC. Translation: CASRIQGAYEQYF. The chain combines TRBV7-2 with TRBJ2-7; 9 bases map to TRBD1. Trimming cost V 6 bases and J 4 bases; bases outside gene matches: 4. Germline V lookup: CDR1 SGHTA, CDR2 FQGNSA. The CDR3 loop spans 13 amino acids.

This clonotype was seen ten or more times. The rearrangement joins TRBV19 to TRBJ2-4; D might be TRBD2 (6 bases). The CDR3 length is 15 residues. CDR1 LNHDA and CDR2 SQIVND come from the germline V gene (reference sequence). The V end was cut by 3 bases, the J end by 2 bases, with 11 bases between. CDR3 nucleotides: TGTGCCAGTAGTATTGGCGGGACTTCCAAAAACATTCAGTACTTC. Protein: CASSIGGTSKNIQYF.

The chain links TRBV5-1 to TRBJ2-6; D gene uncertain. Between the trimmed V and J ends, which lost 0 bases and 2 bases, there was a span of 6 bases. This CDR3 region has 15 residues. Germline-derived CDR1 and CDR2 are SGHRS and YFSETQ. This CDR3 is CASSLGDAGANVLTF. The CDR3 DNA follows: TGCGCCAGCAGCTTGGGAGATGCTGGGGCCAACGTCCTGACTTTC. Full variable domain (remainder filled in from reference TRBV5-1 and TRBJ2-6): KAGVTQTPRYLIKTRGQQVTLSCSPISGHRSVSWYQQTPGQGLQFLFEYFSETQRNKGNFPGRFSGRQFSNSRSEMNVSTLELGDSALYLCASSLGDAGANVLTFGAGSRLTVL.

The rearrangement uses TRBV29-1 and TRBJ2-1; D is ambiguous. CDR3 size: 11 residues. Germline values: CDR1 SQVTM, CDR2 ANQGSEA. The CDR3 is CSARFANEQFF. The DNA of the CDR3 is TGCAGTGCCCGGTTTGCTAATGAGCAGTTCTTC.

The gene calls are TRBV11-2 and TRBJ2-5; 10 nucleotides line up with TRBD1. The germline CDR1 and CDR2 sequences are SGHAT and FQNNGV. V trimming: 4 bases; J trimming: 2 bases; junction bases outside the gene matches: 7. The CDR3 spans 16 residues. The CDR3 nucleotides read TGTGCCAGCAGCTCCGGGACAGGGGTTCATCAAGAGACCCAGTACTTC. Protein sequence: CASSSGTGVHQETQYF.

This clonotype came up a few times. The DNA for the CDR3 is TGTGCCAGCAGTTACTCGGGCAGGGGGTACTATGGCTACACCTTC. Protein product: CASSYSGRGYYGYTF. The rearrangement links TRBV6-5 to TRBJ1-2; 7 nucleotides match TRBD1. J gave up 3 bases and V 0 bases, and 4 bases lay outside the gene matches. This CDR3 spans 15 amino acids. The germline V gene encodes CDR1 MNHEY and CDR2 SVGAGI.